A selection of T cell receptor beta chains follows, all from one sample in a study of shared clonotypes between healthy human individuals. TCRdb's table, derived via immunoSEQ multiplex PCR, lists solely in-frame clones and lacks some. The table records millions of clones, around nine tenths of them present only once. Sequenced: naive CD4+ T cells sorted from blood. These receptors were taken from a man between 18 and 29 years old in good health. Each CDR3 is given with its conserved first and last residue. A D gene is named only where the DNA matches it firmly. Some rows mark clone size as missing; the rest say once, few, many or name a class of expanded clone.

J	V	size	D	CDR3	DNA
TRBJ1-3	TRBV4-1	.	.	CASSLAGESGNTIYF	TGCGCCAGCAGCCTTGCGGGTGAGTCTGGAAACACCATATATTTT
TRBJ2-7	TRBV6-6	.	.	CASSPGFYEQYF	TGTGCCAGCAGTCCTGGGTTCTACGAGCAGTACTTC
TRBJ2-7	TRBV6-6	.	TRBD1	CASSRDRSSYKQYF	TGTGCCAGCAGCCGGGACAGGAGCTCCTACAAGCAGTACTTC
TRBJ1-3	TRBV15	.	.	CATSRVGSVGNTIYF	TGTGCCACCAGCAGAGTTGGGTCTGTTGGAAACACCATATATTTT
TRBJ1-6	TRBV27	.	.	CASSLGRSLHF	TGTGCCAGCAGTTTGGGACGATCCCTCCACTTT
TRBJ1-1	TRBV5-8	.	.	CASSLGMNTEAFF	TGTGCCAGCAGCTTGGGAATGAACACTGAAGCTTTCTTT
TRBJ2-5	TRBV5-1	.	.	CASSLATAGQETQYF	TGCGCCAGCAGCTTGGCCACGGCAGGGCAGGAGACCCAGTACTTC
TRBJ1-4	TRBV5-6	.	.	CASSFRRTDSYEKLFF	TGTGCCAGCAGCTTTCGGAGGACCGATAGCTATGAAAAACTGTTTTTT
TRBJ2-1	TRBV4-1	.	TRBD2	CASNLAGGSYNEQFF	TGCGCCAGCAACCTAGCGGGAGGCTCCTACAATGAGCAGTTCTTC
TRBJ2-1	TRBV7-2	.	.	CASSFSAVPQFF	TGTGCCAGCAGCTTTTCGGCCGTCCCCCAGTTCTTC
TRBJ1-6	TRBV14	few	.	CASSSGGNSPLHF	TGTGCCAGCAGCTCGGGGGGTAATTCACCCCTCCACTTT
TRBJ1-5	TRBV6-6	.	.	CASRGNSNQPQHF	TGTGCCAGCAGGGGGAATAGCAATCAGCCCCAGCATTTT
TRBJ2-5	TRBV9	.	.	CASSLDRSGQETQYF	TGTGCCAGCAGCCTGGACAGATCCGGACAAGAGACCCAGTACTTC
TRBJ1-1	TRBV2	once	TRBD1	CASSTDGTANEAFF	TGTGCCAGCAGCACTGACGGGACAGCGAATGAAGCTTTCTTT
TRBJ2-7	TRBV5-4	.	.	CASSLVSVSTYEQYF	TGTGCCAGCAGCTTGGTTTCCGTGTCGACCTACGAGCAGTACTTC
TRBJ1-1	TRBV5-1	.	.	CASSFFLSVESTEAFF	TGCGCCAGCAGCTTCTTTTTGAGCGTAGAGAGCACTGAAGCTTTCTTT
TRBJ2-5	TRBV20-1	.	.	CSARFGETQYF	TGCAGTGCTAGATTCGGGGAGACCCAGTACTTC
TRBJ1-4	TRBV7-2	.	TRBD1	CASRPQVTGGEKLFF	TGTGCCAGCAGGCCACAAGTGACAGGGGGGGAAAAACTGTTTTTT
TRBJ2-5	TRBV10-3	.	TRBD1	CAISADRGGETQYF	TGTGCCATCAGTGCGGACAGGGGGGGAGAGACCCAGTACTTC
TRBJ2-1	TRBV1	.	.	CTSSQAPSGGPLHNEQFF	TGCACCAGCAGCCAAGCTCCGAGCGGGGGTCCCCTACACAATGAGCAGTTCTTC
TRBJ2-3	TRBV6-5	.	TRBD2	CASSYEKLATQYF	TGTGCCAGCAGTTACGAAAAACTAGCGACGCAGTATTTT
TRBJ2-7	TRBV30	once	.	CAWRGTLSYEQYF	TGTGCCTGGAGGGGGACTCTTTCCTACGAGCAGTACTTC
TRBJ2-7	TRBV7-8	.	TRBD1	CASSLVSGTVSYEQYF	TGTGCCAGCAGCTTAGTATCGGGGACAGTCTCCTACGAGCAGTACTTC
TRBJ1-4	TRBV6-1	.	TRBD1	CASTLGQVEEKLFF	TGTGCCAGCACGTTGGGACAGGTGGAAGAAAAACTGTTTTTT
TRBJ1-1	TRBV25-1	.	.	CASSGLVSFEAFF	TGTGCCAGCAGTGGCCTCGTGAGTTTCGAAGCTTTCTTT
TRBJ1-1	TRBV7-8	.	.	CASSLGYENTEAFF	TGTGCCAGCAGCTTAGGATACGAGAACACTGAAGCTTTCTTT
TRBJ1-1	TRBV29-1	.	.	CSVYLTEAFF	TGCAGCGTTTATCTCACTGAAGCTTTCTTT
TRBJ2-3	TRBV2	.	.	CASRGVDTQYF	TGTGCCAGCAGGGGGGTAGATACGCAGTATTTT
TRBJ1-5	TRBV15	once	.	CATSRGDWVNQPQHF	TGTGCCACCAGCAGAGGAGATTGGGTCAATCAGCCCCAGCATTTT
TRBJ1-5	TRBV10-3	.	.	CAISESGLRDQPQHF	TGTGCCATCAGTGAGTCGGGGCTCAGGGATCAGCCCCAGCATTTT
TRBJ2-1	TRBV7-2	.	.	CASSLGSTIEQFF	TGTGCCAGCAGCTTAGGTTCGACCATTGAGCAGTTCTTC
TRBJ1-6	TRBV7-9	.	.	CASSLEYRSSYNSPLHF	TGTGCCAGCAGCTTAGAATACAGGAGCTCCTATAATTCACCCCTCCACTTT
TRBJ1-3	TRBV5-1	.	.	CASSPNGHSGNTIYF	TGCGCCAGCAGCCCAAATGGACACTCCGGAAACACCATATATTTT
TRBJ2-7	TRBV6-1	.	.	CASSEAGRVRYEQYF	TGTGCCAGCAGTGAGGCCGGCAGGGTCCGCTACGAGCAGTACTTC
TRBJ2-1	TRBV7-9	.	TRBD2	CASSLALAGAGNEQFF	TGTGCCAGCAGCTTAGCCTTAGCGGGAGCGGGAAATGAGCAGTTCTTC
TRBJ2-7	TRBV11-2	.	.	CASSLDPVSVAYEQYF	TGTGCCAGCAGCTTAGATCCGGTGTCGGTGGCCTACGAGCAGTACTTC
TRBJ2-3	TRBV5-1	.	.	CASSGATGKSDTQYF	TGCGCCAGCAGCGGGGCCACAGGGAAATCAGATACGCAGTATTTT
TRBJ2-7	TRBV9	.	TRBD2	CASSVDVAGTYEQYF	TGTGCCAGCAGCGTAGATGTAGCGGGGACCTACGAGCAGTACTTC
TRBJ1-3	TRBV28	.	TRBD1	CASSFLRTGSGTIYF	TGTGCCAGCAGTTTCCTCCGGACAGGGTCGGGCACCATATATTTT
TRBJ1-2	TRBV5-1	once	TRBD1	CASSLSGTVNYGYTF	TGCGCCAGCAGCCTGTCCGGGACAGTCAACTATGGCTACACCTTC
TRBJ2-2	TRBV2	.	TRBD1	CASSETGAGELFF	TGTGCCAGCAGTGAGACAGGGGCCGGGGAGCTGTTTTTT
TRBJ1-4	TRBV2	few	.	CASSAQKLFF	TGTGCCAGCAGTGCCCAAAAACTGTTTTTT
TRBJ2-5	TRBV30	.	TRBD2	CAWSNLAGGPGETQYF	TGTGCCTGGAGTAACCTAGCGGGGGGGCCTGGGGAGACCCAGTACTTC
TRBJ2-3	TRBV6-5	.	.	CASSFGRPGVTDTQYF	TGTGCCAGCAGTTTTGGTCGGCCCGGGGTCACAGATACGCAGTATTTT
TRBJ1-2	TRBV19	.	TRBD1	CASRGTGDNYGYTF	TGTGCCAGTAGGGGGACAGGAGATAACTATGGCTACACCTTC
TRBJ1-4	TRBV7-9	.	TRBD1	CASSSTGVANEKLFF	TGTGCCAGCAGCTCGACAGGGGTGGCTAATGAAAAACTGTTTTTT
TRBJ2-7	TRBV5-1	.	.	CASSGGGDEQYF	TGCGCCAGCAGCGGGGGTGGGGACGAGCAGTACTTC